This T cell receptor beta chain was captured in a study of cytomegalovirus exposure and HLA in healthy donors. The study's findings and limits: In an earlier analysis, most TCR beta V segments were productive about 87% or about 30% of the time. Per published reports, the classifier diagnosed cytomegalovirus status with high specificity and sensitivity.

Points on this clone: Its antigen is undetermined.

Healthy bone marrow donors made up the donor group. This CDR3 contains 14 residues. CDR1 MDHEN and CDR2 SYDVKM come from the germline V gene. V was trimmed by 6 bases and J by 3 bases, leaving 11 bases between them. This PCR relied on a set of 60 Vbeta primers and 13 Jbeta primers. The method was immunoSEQ multiplex PCR; TCRdb's version includes in-frame clones alone and lacks a portion of them. The sample consists of around 170,000 clones, roughly 88% of them appearing once. The sequenced sample consisted of PBMCs. The rearrangement uses TRBV28 and TRBJ1-4, with a tentative D call TRBD1 (5 bases). This sequence originates from a woman under 30 in good health and CMV-seronegative. CDR3 protein: CASSRQGSNEKLFF. The CDR3 DNA is TGTGCCAGCAGCCGCCAGGGTTCTAATGAAAAACTGTTTTTT. The full variable domain, with the rest looked up from reference TRBV28 and TRBJ1-4, is DVKVTQSSRYLVKRTGEKVFLECVQDMDHENMFWYRQDPGLGLRLIYFSYDVKMKEKGDIPEGYSVSREKKERFSLILESASTNQTSMYLCASSRQGSNEKLFFGSGTQLSVL.